This T cell receptor beta chain derives from a study of CD8+CD57+ T cells in acquired aplastic anemia. Looking at the study overall: 3.2 ug was the average amount of DNA from sorted CD4+ and CD8+ cells.

Broader study findings: Comparison of patients with controls identified about 30 shared CD8+ CDR3 sequences. Controls and patients did not differ significantly in CD8+ Simpson's diversity.

Patients picked for sequencing had shown CD8+CD57+ cell expansion detected by flow cytometry. A word on this clonotype: Its specificity is not known. The junction departs from germline at one end; a sequencing error may be responsible.

Per germline, CDR1 LNHDA and CDR2 SQIVND (reference sequence). The CDR3 runs 14 residues. CDR3 and TCR beta VDJ profiling relied on genomic DNA as the template. Via MiXCR, TCRdb re-called the reads, giving one row per CDR3 protein. The table includes some 170,000 distinct CDR3 sequences, 47% detected once. The chain uses TRBV19 and TRBJ1-2, with a tentative D call TRBD1 (6 bases). Sequencing input: sorted CD4+, CD8+, or CD8+CD57+ T cells (not recorded which) from PBMCs. This clonotype originated in a human donor with aplastic anemia. CDR3 nucleotides: TGTGCCAGTGCCCCACAGGGACGGAACTATGACTACACCTTC. As protein: CASAPQGRNYDYTF. Variable domain in full (rest from reference TRBV19 and TRBJ1-2): DGGITQSPKYLFRKEGQNVTLSCEQNLNHDAMYWYRQDPGQGLRLIYYSQIVNDFQKGDIAEGYSVSREKKESFPLTVTSAQKNPTAFYLCASAPQGRNYDYTFGSGTRLTVV.